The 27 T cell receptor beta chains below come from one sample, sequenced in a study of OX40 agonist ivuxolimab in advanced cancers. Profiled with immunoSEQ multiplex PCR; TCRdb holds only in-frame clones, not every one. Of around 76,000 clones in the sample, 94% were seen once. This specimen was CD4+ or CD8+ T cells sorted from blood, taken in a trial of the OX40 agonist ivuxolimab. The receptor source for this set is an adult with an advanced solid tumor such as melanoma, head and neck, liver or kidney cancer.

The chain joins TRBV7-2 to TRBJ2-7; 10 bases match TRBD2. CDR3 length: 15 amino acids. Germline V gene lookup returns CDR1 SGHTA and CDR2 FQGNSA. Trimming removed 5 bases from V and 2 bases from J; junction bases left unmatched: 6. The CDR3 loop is CASSPGTSAAYEQYF. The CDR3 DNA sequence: TGTGCCAGCAGCCCAGGGACTAGCGCTGCCTACGAGCAGTACTTC.

The CDR3 DNA follows: TGTGCCAGCAGTTTAGTAGGGTATGAAGCTTTCTTT. It encodes CASSLVGYEAFF. This chain connects TRBV28 to TRBJ1-1, with D unclear. This CDR3 region has 12 residues. Germline V lookup: CDR1 MDHEN, CDR2 SYDVKM. The ends were cut back, 2 bases at V and 7 bases at J, with 8 bases in the middle.

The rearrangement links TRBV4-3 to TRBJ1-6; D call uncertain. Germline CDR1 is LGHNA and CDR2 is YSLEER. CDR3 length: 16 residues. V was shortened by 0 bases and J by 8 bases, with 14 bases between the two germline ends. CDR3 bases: TGCGCCAGCAGCCAAGATACGTGGGTTCCAGATTCACCCCTCCACTTT. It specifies CASSQDTWVPDSPLHF.

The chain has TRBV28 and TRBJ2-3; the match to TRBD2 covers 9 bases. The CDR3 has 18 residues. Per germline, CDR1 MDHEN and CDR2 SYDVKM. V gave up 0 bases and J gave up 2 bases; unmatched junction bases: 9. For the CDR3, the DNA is TGTGCCAGCAGTTTATGGGCGGGTAGCGGGGGAACCACAGATACGCAGTATTTT. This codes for CASSLWAGSGGTTDTQYF.

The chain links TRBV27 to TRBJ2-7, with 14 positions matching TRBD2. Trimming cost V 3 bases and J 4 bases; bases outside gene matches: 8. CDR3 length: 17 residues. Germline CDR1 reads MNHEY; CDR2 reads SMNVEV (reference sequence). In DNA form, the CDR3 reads TGTGCCAGCAGTTTGCCCGGGACTAGCGGGAGTCTTTACGAGCAGTACTTC. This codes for CASSLPGTSGSLYEQYF.

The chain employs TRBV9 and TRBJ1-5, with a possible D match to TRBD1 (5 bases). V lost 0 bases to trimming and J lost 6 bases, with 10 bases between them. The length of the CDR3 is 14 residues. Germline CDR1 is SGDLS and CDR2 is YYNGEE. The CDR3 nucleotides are TGTGCCAGCAGCGTAGGTGGGGGAGGTCAGCCCCAGCATTTT. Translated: CASSVGGGGQPQHF.

Here the CDR3 DNA reads TGTGCCAGCTCACCACCCGTAGGCTCCTACGAGCAGTACTTC. This translates into CASSPPVGSYEQYF. The V gene is TRBV18, the J gene TRBJ2-7; D not certain. Germline loops: CDR1 KGHSH, CDR2 LQKENI. CDR3 size: 14 residues. V was pared by 0 bases and J by 0 bases, with 6 bases between.

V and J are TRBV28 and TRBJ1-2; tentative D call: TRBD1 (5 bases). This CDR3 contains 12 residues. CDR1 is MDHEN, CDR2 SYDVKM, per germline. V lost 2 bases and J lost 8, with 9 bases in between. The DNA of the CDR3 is TGTGCCAGCAGTTTAGGGGGGGAAGGCTACACCTTC. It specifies CASSLGGEGYTF.

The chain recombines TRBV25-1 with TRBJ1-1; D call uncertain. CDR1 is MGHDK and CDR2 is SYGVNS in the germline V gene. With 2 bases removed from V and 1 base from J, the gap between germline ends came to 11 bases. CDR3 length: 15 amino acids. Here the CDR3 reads CASSEISHQNTEAFF. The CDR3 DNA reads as TGTGCCAGCAGTGAAATAAGTCACCAGAACACTGAAGCTTTCTTT.

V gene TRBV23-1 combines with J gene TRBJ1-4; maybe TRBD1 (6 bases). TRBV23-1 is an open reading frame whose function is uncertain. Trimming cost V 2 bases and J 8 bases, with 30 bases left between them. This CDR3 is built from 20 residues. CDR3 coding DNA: TGCGCCAGCAGTCAACTTACGCCCAGGACAGATGCAGCGACTAGGGAAAAACTGTTTTTT. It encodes CASSQLTPRTDAATREKLFF.

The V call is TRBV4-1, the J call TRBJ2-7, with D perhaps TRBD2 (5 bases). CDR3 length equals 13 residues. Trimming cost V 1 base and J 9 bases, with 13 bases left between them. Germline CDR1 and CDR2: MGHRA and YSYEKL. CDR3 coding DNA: TGCGCCAGCAGCCAAGGATCTTGGGGAGTGCAGTACTTC. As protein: CASSQGSWGVQYF.

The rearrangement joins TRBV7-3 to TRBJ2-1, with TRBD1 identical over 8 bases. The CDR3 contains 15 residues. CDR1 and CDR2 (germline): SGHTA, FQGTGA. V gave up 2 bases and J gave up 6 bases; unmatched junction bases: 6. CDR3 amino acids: CASSLEQGAGNEQFF. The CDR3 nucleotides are TGTGCCAGCAGCTTAGAGCAGGGGGCAGGCAATGAGCAGTTCTTC.

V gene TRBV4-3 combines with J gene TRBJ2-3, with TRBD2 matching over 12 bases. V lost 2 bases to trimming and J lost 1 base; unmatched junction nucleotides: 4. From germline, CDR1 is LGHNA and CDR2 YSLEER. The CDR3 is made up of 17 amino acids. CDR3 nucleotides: TGCGCCAGCAGCCAACGGGGACTAGCGGGTCGCACAGATACGCAGTATTTT. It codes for CASSQRGLAGRTDTQYF.

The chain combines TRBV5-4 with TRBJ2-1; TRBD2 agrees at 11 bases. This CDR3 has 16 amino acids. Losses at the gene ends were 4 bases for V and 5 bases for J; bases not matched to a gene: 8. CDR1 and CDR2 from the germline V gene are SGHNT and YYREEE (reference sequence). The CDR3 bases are TGTGCCAGCAGCCCCCCTAGCGGGAGGTTTAACAATGAGCAGTTCTTC. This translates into CASSPPSGRFNNEQFF. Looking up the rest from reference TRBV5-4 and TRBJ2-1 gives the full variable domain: ETGVTQSPTHLIKTRGQQVTLRCSSQSGHNTVSWYQQALGQGPQFIFQYYREEENGRGNFPPRFSGLQFPNYSSELNVNALELDDSALYLCASSPPSGRFNNEQFFGPGTRLTVL.

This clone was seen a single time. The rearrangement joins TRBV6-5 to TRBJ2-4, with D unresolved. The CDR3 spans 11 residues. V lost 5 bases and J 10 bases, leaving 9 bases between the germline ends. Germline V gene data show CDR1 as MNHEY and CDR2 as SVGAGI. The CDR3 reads CASSDVRIQYF. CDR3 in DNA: TGTGCCAGCAGTGACGTTCGTATTCAGTACTTC.

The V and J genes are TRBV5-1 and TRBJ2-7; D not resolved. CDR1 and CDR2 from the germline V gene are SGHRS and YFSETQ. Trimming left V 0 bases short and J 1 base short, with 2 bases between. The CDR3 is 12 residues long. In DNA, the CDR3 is TGCGCCAGCAGCTTGGTATCCTACGAGCAGTACTTC. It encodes CASSLVSYEQYF.

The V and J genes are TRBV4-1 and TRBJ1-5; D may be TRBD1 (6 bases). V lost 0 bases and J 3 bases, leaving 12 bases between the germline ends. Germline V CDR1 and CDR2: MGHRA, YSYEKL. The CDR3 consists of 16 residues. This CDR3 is CASSQDPGAVNQPQHF. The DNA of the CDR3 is TGCGCCAGCAGCCAAGATCCGGGGGCGGTCAATCAGCCCCAGCATTTT.

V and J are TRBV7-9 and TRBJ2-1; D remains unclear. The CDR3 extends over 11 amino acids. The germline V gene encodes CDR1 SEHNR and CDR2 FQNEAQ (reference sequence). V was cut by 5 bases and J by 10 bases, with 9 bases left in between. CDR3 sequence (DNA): TGTGCCAGCAGCAGCCCTTCAGAGCAGTTCTTC. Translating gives CASSSPSEQFF.

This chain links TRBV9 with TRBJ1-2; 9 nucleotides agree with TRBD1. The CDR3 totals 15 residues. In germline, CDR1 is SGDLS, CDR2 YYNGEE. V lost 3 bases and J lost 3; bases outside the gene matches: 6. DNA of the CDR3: TGTGCCAGCAGCGCTAGGGACAGGGAATACTATGGCTACACCTTC. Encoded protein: CASSARDREYYGYTF.

The CDR3 loop is CAISGGGWGYGYTF. The CDR3 DNA sequence: TGTGCCATCAGTGGAGGGGGCTGGGGCTATGGCTACACCTTC. The chain joins TRBV10-3 to TRBJ1-2; 7 bases agree with TRBD1. The junction had 6 bases not matched to a gene; V was cut back by 4 bases and J by 4 bases. The CDR3 is 14 amino acids. Germline V gene data show CDR1 as ENHRY and CDR2 as SYGVKD.

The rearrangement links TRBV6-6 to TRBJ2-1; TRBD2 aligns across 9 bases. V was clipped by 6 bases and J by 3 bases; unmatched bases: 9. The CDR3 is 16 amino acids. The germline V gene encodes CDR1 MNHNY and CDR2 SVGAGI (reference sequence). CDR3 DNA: TGTGCCAGCAGCCTCGGGGCTAGCGGGATCTACAATGAGCAGTTCTTC. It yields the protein CASSLGASGIYNEQFF.

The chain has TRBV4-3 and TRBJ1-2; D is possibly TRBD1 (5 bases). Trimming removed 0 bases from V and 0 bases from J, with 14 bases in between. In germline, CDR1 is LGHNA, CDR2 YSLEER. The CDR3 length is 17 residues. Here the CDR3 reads CASSQDYWGGSNYGYTF. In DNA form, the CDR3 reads TGCGCCAGCAGCCAAGATTACTGGGGCGGGTCTAACTATGGCTACACCTTC.

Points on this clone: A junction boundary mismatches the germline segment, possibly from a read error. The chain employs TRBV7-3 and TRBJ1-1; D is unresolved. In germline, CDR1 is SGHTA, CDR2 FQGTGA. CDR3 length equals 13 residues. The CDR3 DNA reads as TGTGCCAGCAGCTCACAGTTGAACGCTGAAGCTTTCTTT. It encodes CASSSQLNAEAFF.

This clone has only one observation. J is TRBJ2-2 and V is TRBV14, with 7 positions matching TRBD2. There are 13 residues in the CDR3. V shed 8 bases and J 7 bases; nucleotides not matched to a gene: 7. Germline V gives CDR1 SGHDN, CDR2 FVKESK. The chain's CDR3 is CASQMGGSGELFF. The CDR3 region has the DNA TGTGCCAGCCAGATGGGGGGGAGCGGGGAGCTGTTTTTT.

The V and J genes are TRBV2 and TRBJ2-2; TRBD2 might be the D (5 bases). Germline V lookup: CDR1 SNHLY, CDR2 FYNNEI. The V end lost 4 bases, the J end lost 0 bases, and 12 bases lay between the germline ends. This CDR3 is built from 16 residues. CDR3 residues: CASSVGDTANTGELFF. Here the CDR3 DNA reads TGTGCCAGCAGTGTGGGAGACACCGCGAACACCGGGGAGCTGTTTTTT.

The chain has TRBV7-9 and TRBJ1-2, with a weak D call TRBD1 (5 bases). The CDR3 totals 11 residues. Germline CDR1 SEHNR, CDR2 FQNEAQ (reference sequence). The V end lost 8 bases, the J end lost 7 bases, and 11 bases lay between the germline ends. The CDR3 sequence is CASSRGFGYTF. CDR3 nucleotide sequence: TGTGCCAGCTCCCGGGGCTTTGGCTACACCTTC.

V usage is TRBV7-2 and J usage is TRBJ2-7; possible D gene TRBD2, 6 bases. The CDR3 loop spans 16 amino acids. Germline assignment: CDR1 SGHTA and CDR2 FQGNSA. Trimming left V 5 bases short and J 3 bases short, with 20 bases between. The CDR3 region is CASSPRQSEGLYEQYF. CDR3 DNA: TGTGCCAGCAGCCCACGACAGTCGGAGGGGCTCTACGAGCAGTACTTC.